The 8 T cell receptor beta chains presented below share a single source sample, sequenced in a study of Graves' ophthalmopathy and Graves' hyperthyroidism. Beta-chain TCR CDR3 regions were amplified from RNA transcripts. The workflow started with a first-round RT-PCR run with HTBI primers and then moved on to a second-round multiplex PCR. TCRdb itself ran the multiplex PCR reads through MiXCR, one entry per CDR3 protein. The sample has some 380,000 distinct CDR3 sequences, approximately 15% seen once; the top ten hold roughly 7%. Sequencing input: peripheral blood. These receptors all come from a woman aged 18-29 years with stable Graves' hyperthyroidism.

This clonotype was recorded at least ten times. V gene TRBV28 combines with J gene TRBJ1-5; D unclear. V lost 4 bases and J lost 1, with 8 bases in between. The CDR3 runs 14 residues. Germline V gives CDR1 MDHEN, CDR2 SYDVKM. CDR3 in amino acids: CASSWPVSNQPQHF. CDR3 nucleotides: TGTGCCAGCAGTTGGCCAGTGAGCAATCAGCCCCAGCATTTT.

This clonotype was seen a handful of times. J is TRBJ2-3 and V is TRBV29-1; D remains ambiguous. This CDR3 contains 12 residues. The V gene's germline CDR1 is SQVTM and CDR2 ANQGSEA. V was cut by 7 bases and J by 0 bases, with 8 bases left in between. This CDR3 reads CSADGSTDTQYF. CDR3 coding DNA: TGCAGCGCGGACGGTAGCACAGATACGCAGTATTTT.

Turning to this clonotype: A much larger clone differs from this one at a single base, so this may be a read error. The conserved closing phenylalanine or tryptophan is absent in this CDR3, likely reflecting a read error. This chain joins TRBV19 and TRBJ1-5, with a tentative D call TRBD1 (5 bases). This CDR3 has 14 residues. CDR1 LNHDA and CDR2 SQIVND come from the germline V gene (reference sequence). V lost 7 bases and J lost 6, with 16 bases in between. The CDR3 protein is CASMVGGTPQPQHL. The CDR3 nucleotides read TGTGCCAGTATGGTTGGGGGGACCCCTCAGCCCCAGCATCTT.

This clonotype was observed many times. The chain links TRBV6-1 to TRBJ1-1; 8 bases are a match to TRBD1. Germline V gene lookup returns CDR1 MNHNS and CDR2 SASEGT. The CDR3 contains 15 residues. The trim removed 5 bases at V and 7 bases at J, leaving 12 bases unmatched. The DNA for the CDR3 is TGTGCCAGCAGTCCTCGCAGGGGGCGAGAAATTGAAGCTTTCTTT. Translated, it gives CASSPRRGREIEAFF.

Ten or more counts support this clonotype. The chain couples TRBV6-1 to TRBJ2-2, with TRBD1 matching 9 bases. Germline V CDR1 and CDR2: MNHNS, SASEGT. The CDR3 sequence is 17 residues long. V lost 5 bases and J lost 5; bases outside the gene matches: 12. The CDR3 DNA is TGTGCCAGCAGTCAATCCCCGGGACAGGGCTTGACCGGGGAGCTGTTTTTT. It yields the protein CASSQSPGQGLTGELFF.

This sequence joins TRBV5-1 and TRBJ2-3; no definite D call. Germline-derived CDR1 and CDR2 are SGHRS and YFSETQ. V was shortened by 2 bases and J by 2 bases, with 12 bases between the two germline ends. The CDR3 sequence is 15 residues long. The CDR3 DNA reads as TGCGCCAGCAGCTTTGACGGATCCACCACAGATACGCAGTATTTT. It specifies CASSFDGSTTDTQYF.

This clonotype was seen a handful of times. The gene calls are TRBV10-3 and TRBJ1-1; 9 bases align to TRBD1. Germline CDR1 and CDR2: ENHRY and SYGVKD. The J segment lost 4 bases and the V segment lost 4 bases, leaving 7 bases of the junction unmatched. The CDR3 extends over 15 amino acids. The CDR3 sequence: CAISGSDRGATEAFF. Written as DNA, the CDR3 is TGTGCCATCAGTGGGTCGGACAGGGGAGCCACTGAAGCTTTCTTT.

This clonotype was recorded at least ten times. The V and J genes are TRBV11-2 and TRBJ1-2; D remains ambiguous. Trimming took 5 bases from V and 4 from J, leaving 11 bases between them. Germline CDR1 reads SGHAT; CDR2 reads FQNNGV. This CDR3 contains 13 residues. Here the CDR3 DNA reads TGTGCCAGCAGCCCAGCAGTAACCTATGGCTACACCTTC. It yields the protein CASSPAVTYGYTF.